The 19 T cell receptor beta chains below come from one sample, sequenced in a study of cytomegalovirus exposure and HLA in healthy donors. Produced via immunoSEQ multiplex PCR; TCRdb's table is partial and in-frame only. The sample has over 55,000 clones, approximately 90% seen once. The material sequenced was PBMCs. Receptors originate from a man aged 18 to 35 in good health and CMV-seronegative.

This sequence joins TRBV7-6 and TRBJ2-3; 8 bases line up with TRBD1. V was clipped by 2 bases and J by 6 bases; unmatched bases: 10. The CDR3 is 16 amino acids. From germline, CDR1 is SGHVS and CDR2 FNYEAQ. DNA of the CDR3: TGTGCCAGCAGCTTATGGGGGTCAGGGGGCGCGGATACGCAGTATTTT. Its translation: CASSLWGSGGADTQYF.

This clone has a single count. The chain combines TRBV18 with TRBJ2-1; D may be TRBD1 (7 bases). This CDR3 region has 16 residues. CDR1 is KGHSH, CDR2 LQKENI, per germline. V lost 2 bases, J lost 5 bases, and 16 bases lay in between. The CDR3 spells CASSPFVAGGHNEQFF. The CDR3 DNA reads as TGTGCCAGCTCACCATTCGTGGCAGGGGGGCACAATGAGCAGTTCTTC. Full variable domain (outside the CDR3, taken from reference TRBV18 and TRBJ2-1): NAGVMQNPRHLVRRRGQEARLRCSPMKGHSHVYWYRQLPEEGLKFMVYLQKENIIDESGMPKERFSAEFPKEGPSILRIQQVVRGDSAAYFCASSPFVAGGHNEQFFGPGTRLTVL.

The rearrangement links TRBV2 to TRBJ2-7, with a tentative D call TRBD1 (5 bases). This CDR3 is built from 13 residues. The germline V and J ends were trimmed by 4 bases and 7 bases, with 14 bases remaining between them. Per germline, CDR1 SNHLY and CDR2 FYNNEI. CDR3: CASSGQGGGEQYF. The CDR3 nucleotides read TGTGCCAGCAGTGGGCAGGGTGGTGGGGAGCAGTACTTC. Full variable domain (missing parts from reference TRBV2 and TRBJ2-7): EPEVTQTPSHQVTQMGQEVILRCVPISNHLYFYWYRQILGQKVEFLVSFYNNEISEKSEIFDDQFSVERPDGSNFTLKIRSTKLEDSAMYFCASSGQGGGEQYFGPGTRLTVT.

J is TRBJ1-1 and V is TRBV7-6, with TRBD1 as a possible D gene (6 bases). Between the trimmed V and J ends, which lost 5 bases and 4 bases, there was a span of 17 bases. In germline, CDR1 is SGHVS, CDR2 FNYEAQ. This CDR3 comprises 15 residues. The DNA of the CDR3 is TGTGCCAGCAGCGTGAGCTTAACAGGGACCACTGAAGCTTTCTTT. It codes for CASSVSLTGTTEAFF. The full variable domain, completed using reference TRBV7-6 and TRBJ1-1, is GAGVSQSPRYKVTKRGQDVALRCDPISGHVSLYWYRQALGQGPEFLTYFNYEAQQDKSGLPNDRFSAERPEGSISTLTIQRTEQRDSAMYRCASSVSLTGTTEAFFGQGTRLTVV.

The rearrangement uses TRBV13 and TRBJ2-7, with 9 bases aligning to TRBD1. Germline trimming cut 4 bases from V and 5 bases from J; bases unmatched to any gene: 6. Germline values: CDR1 PRHDT, CDR2 FYEKMQ (reference sequence). The CDR3 contains 14 residues. CDR3 amino acids: CASSWEGQGDEQYF. CDR3 coding DNA: TGTGCCAGCAGCTGGGAGGGACAGGGTGACGAGCAGTACTTC. Based on the CDR3 plus reference TRBV13 and TRBJ2-7, the full variable domain is AAGVIQSPRHLIKEKRETATLKCYPIPRHDTVYWYQQGPGQDPQFLISFYEKMQSDKGSIPDRFSAQQFSDYHSELNMSSLELGDSALYFCASSWEGQGDEQYFGPGTRLTVT.

The chain links TRBV19 to TRBJ2-3; TRBD2 matches at 12 bases. J gave up 3 bases and V 2 bases, and 0 bases lay outside the gene matches. Germline V lookup: CDR1 LNHDA, CDR2 SQIVND (reference sequence). This CDR3 spans 15 amino acids. This CDR3 reads CASSILAGGTDTQYF. CDR3 bases: TGTGCCAGTAGTATACTAGCGGGAGGGACAGATACGCAGTATTTT.

The J gene is TRBJ2-3, the V gene TRBV15; 9 positions agree with TRBD1. CDR1 is LNHNV and CDR2 is YYDKDF in the germline V gene (reference sequence). The CDR3 covers 16 residues. The trim removed 1 base at V and 0 bases at J, leaving 2 bases unmatched. CDR3 amino acids: CATSRGDRVSTDTQYF. In nucleotides, the CDR3 is TGTGCCACCAGCAGAGGGGACAGGGTGAGCACAGATACGCAGTATTTT.

The V gene is TRBV5-1, the J gene TRBJ1-5; 9 bases line up with TRBD1. This CDR3 contains 15 residues. Germline V gene sequence: CDR1 SGHRS, CDR2 YFSETQ. J lost 6 bases, V lost 4 bases, and 8 bases had no gene match. The CDR3 nucleotides are TGCGCCAGCAGCCCGACGGGACAGGGTTTTCAGCCCCAGCATTTT. This codes for CASSPTGQGFQPQHF.

The chain links TRBV28 to TRBJ2-7; 9 bases map to TRBD2. The CDR3 has 17 amino acids. V shed 6 bases and J 2 bases; nucleotides not matched to a gene: 14. Germline V CDR1 and CDR2: MDHEN, SYDVKM. CDR3 amino acids: CASRGEGAGGQTYEQYF. CDR3 in DNA: TGTGCCAGCAGGGGGGAGGGAGCGGGAGGACAAACCTACGAGCAGTACTTC.

This clone occurred once. The V gene is TRBV11-2, the J gene TRBJ2-3; the match to TRBD2 covers 9 bases. CDR1 is SGHAT and CDR2 is FQNNGV in the germline V gene. This CDR3 has 17 amino acids. With V trimmed by 5 bases and J by 4 bases, 13 bases remained unmatched. CDR3 sequence: CASSPLAGGTPADTQYF. The CDR3 DNA follows: TGTGCCAGCAGCCCCCTGGCGGGAGGGACCCCCGCAGATACGCAGTATTTT. The complete variable domain, with remaining parts taken from reference TRBV11-2 and TRBJ2-3, reads EAGVAQSPRYKIIEKRQSVAFWCNPISGHATLYWYQQILGQGPKLLIQFQNNGVVDDSQLPKDRFSAERLKGVDSTLKIQPAKLEDSAVYLCASSPLAGGTPADTQYFGPGTRLTVL.

The chain employs TRBV27 and TRBJ2-5; D possibly corresponds to TRBD1 (5 bases). Trimming pared 6 bases from V and 7 bases from J, leaving 9 bases between. From germline, CDR1 is MNHEY and CDR2 SMNVEV (reference sequence). CDR3 length equals 11 residues. The CDR3: CASRWGRTQYF. The CDR3 DNA sequence: TGTGCCAGCAGGTGGGGCCGGACCCAGTACTTC.

The chain carries TRBV2 and TRBJ2-1; 10 bases map to TRBD2. The length of the CDR3 is 16 residues. Germline V lookup: CDR1 SNHLY, CDR2 FYNNEI. The J segment lost 8 bases and the V segment lost 2 bases, leaving 9 bases of the junction unmatched. The CDR3 region has the DNA TGTGCCAGCAGTGAAAGGGTAGCGGGAGGATTGGATGAGCAGTTCTTC. It encodes CASSERVAGGLDEQFF.

This clone occurred a few times. The rearrangement joins TRBV7-9 to TRBJ1-4, with D perhaps matching TRBD1 (5 bases). The CDR3 loop spans 14 amino acids. Trimming stripped 1 base from V and 8 bases from J, with 11 bases between. CDR1 is SEHNR and CDR2 is FQNEAQ in the germline V gene (reference sequence). The CDR3 here is CASSLERRGEKLFF. The DNA for the CDR3 is TGTGCCAGCAGCTTAGAGCGAAGGGGCGAAAAACTGTTTTTT.

The J gene is TRBJ1-3, the V gene TRBV28; tentative D call: TRBD1 (5 bases). The CDR3 spans 15 residues. Trimming stripped 6 bases from V and 1 base from J, with 13 bases between. From germline, CDR1 is MDHEN and CDR2 SYDVKM. The CDR3 DNA reads as TGTGCCAGCAGGACCTCGGGGGGATCTGGAAACACCATATATTTT. Translation: CASRTSGGSGNTIYF.

This chain links TRBV28 with TRBJ2-5; 10 bases match TRBD2. V lost 6 bases, J lost 4 bases, and 2 bases stayed unmatched. CDR3 length: 13 amino acids. The germline CDR1 and CDR2 sequences are MDHEN and SYDVKM. Written as DNA, the CDR3 is TGTGCCAGCAGGCGGACTAGCGGAGAGACCCAGTACTTC. Residues: CASRRTSGETQYF.

J is TRBJ1-5 and V is TRBV2; 8 nucleotides agree with TRBD1. Per the germline V gene, CDR1 is SNHLY and CDR2 is FYNNEI. J was trimmed by 6 bases and V by 5 bases; bases with no gene match: 9. The CDR3 contains 15 residues. The CDR3 coding sequence is TGTGCCAGCAGTCTCGCCGAAGGACAGGGTCAGCCCCAGCATTTT. Its translation: CASSLAEGQGQPQHF.

The genes are TRBV6-5 and TRBJ2-3; TRBD1 agrees at 9 bases. J was trimmed by 6 bases and V by 4 bases; bases with no gene match: 11. The CDR3 is 16 residues long. CDR1 is MNHEY and CDR2 is SVGAGI in the germline V gene. The CDR3 region is CASSWTTGGEMDTQYF. CDR3 DNA sequence: TGTGCCAGCAGTTGGACTACAGGGGGCGAAATGGATACGCAGTATTTT.

A few counts support this clone. The chain recombines TRBV7-2 with TRBJ2-7, with D perhaps TRBD2 (6 bases). V lost 1 base and J lost 4, with 17 bases in between. The CDR3 consists of 16 residues. Germline CDR1 is SGHTA and CDR2 is FQGNSA. DNA of the CDR3: TGTGCCAGCAGCTTAGGGAGGGGCCGGGGGATTTACGAGCAGTACTTC. As protein: CASSLGRGRGIYEQYF.

In its sample, this clone was seen a few times. The chain combines TRBV29-1 with TRBJ2-7, with 8 positions matching TRBD1. Germline V CDR1 and CDR2: SQVTM, ANQGSEA. The CDR3 has 16 residues. The J segment lost 3 bases and the V segment lost 1 base, leaving 11 bases of the junction unmatched. This chain's CDR3 is CSVEGAGGSGDYEQYF. The CDR3 bases are TGCAGCGTTGAAGGGGCAGGGGGCTCGGGGGACTACGAGCAGTACTTC.